This passage covers 19 T cell receptor beta chains from one sample sequenced in a study of blood T cells in healthy people across ages. Together with a sample-barcoded 5' primer, a J-beta primer mix was included in a second PCR lasting 7 to 11 cycles. TCRdb recomputed calls from the 5' RACE reads with MiXCR, one row per CDR3 protein. The sample has about a million distinct CDR3 sequences, more than 30% seen once. Sequencing was done on a sample of blood. All receptors come from a man aged 18 to 35 in good health.

This clonotype was seen a single time. V gene TRBV7-2 combines with J gene TRBJ2-1; TRBD2 agrees at 8 bases. Germline CDR1 SGHTA, CDR2 FQGNSA. J gave up 3 bases and V 8 bases, and 9 bases lay outside the gene matches. CDR3 size: 15 residues. CDR3 bases: TGTGCCAGCCGCCCTCCGGCGGGGGGCTACAATGAGCAGTTCTTC. This sequence encodes CASRPPAGGYNEQFF.

V and J are TRBV6-5 and TRBJ1-1; a weak D match, TRBD1 (6 bases). Per germline, CDR1 MNHEY and CDR2 SVGAGI. V was cut by 2 bases and J by 5 bases, with 15 bases left in between. The CDR3 loop spans 15 amino acids. The CDR3 is CASSYDQGRGTEAFF. The CDR3 region has the DNA TGTGCCAGCAGTTACGATCAGGGGCGAGGAACTGAAGCTTTCTTT.

J is TRBJ2-1 and V is TRBV11-2; 8 bases line up with TRBD2. The J call may be mistaken, given a closer DNA end match to TRBJ2-7. Per the germline V gene, CDR1 is SGHAT and CDR2 is FQNNGV. There are 15 residues in the CDR3. The CDR3 region has the DNA TGTGCCAGCAGCATACTAGCGGAGTCCTACAATGAGCAGTACTTC. Translated: CASSILAESYNEQYF.

The chain employs TRBV7-2 and TRBJ1-1, with D unclear. CDR3 length equals 13 residues. The V and J ends lost 3 bases and 6 bases respectively, with 11 bases between them. Germline CDR1 and CDR2: SGHTA and FQGNSA. This chain's CDR3 is CASSFGVQAEAFF. CDR3 nucleotide sequence: TGTGCCAGCAGCTTCGGGGTTCAGGCTGAAGCTTTCTTT.

This clonotype was found a few times. V usage is TRBV20-1 and J usage is TRBJ2-5; 7 bases line up with TRBD1. The V gene's germline CDR1 is DFQATT and CDR2 SNEGSKA (reference sequence). The length of the CDR3 is 14 residues. J lost 2 bases, V lost 5 bases, and 8 bases had no gene match. CDR3 sequence (DNA): TGCAGTGCTTGGACAGGAAAGGAGCAAGAGACCCAGTACTTC. Its protein is CSAWTGKEQETQYF.

This clonotype has only a few counts. This chain uses TRBV7-9 with TRBJ1-2; 9 positions match TRBD1. J gave up 8 bases and V 5 bases, and 12 bases lay outside the gene matches. The CDR3 is 15 residues long. In germline, CDR1 is SEHNR, CDR2 FQNEAQ (reference sequence). CDR3 region: CASSPTRTGGLGYTF. The CDR3 bases are TGTGCCAGCAGCCCCACCCGTACAGGGGGCTTAGGCTACACCTTC.

Comments on this clonotype: A junction boundary mismatches the germline segment, possibly from a read error. The chain uses TRBV27 and TRBJ2-1, with D unclear. Germline assignment: CDR1 MNHEY and CDR2 SMNVEV (reference sequence). The CDR3 has 13 residues. Written as DNA, the CDR3 is TGTACCAGCAGTTTATTTACCTACAAGGAGCAGTTCTTC. Amino acid sequence: CTSSLFTYKEQFF.

In its sample, this clonotype was seen a few times. The rearrangement uses TRBV6-6 and TRBJ1-5; D is undetermined. The germline V and J ends were trimmed by 7 bases and 0 bases, with 7 bases remaining between them. This CDR3 is 13 amino acids long. Germline values: CDR1 MNHNY, CDR2 SVGAGI (reference sequence). The CDR3 coding sequence is TGTGCCAGCACCCCCGATAGCAATCAGCCCCAGCATTTT. It yields the protein CASTPDSNQPQHF.

The chain recombines TRBV20-1 with TRBJ1-2, with D uncertain. Germline V CDR1 and CDR2: DFQATT, SNEGSKA (reference sequence). V was cut by 1 base and J by 6 bases, with 15 bases left in between. The CDR3 runs to 14 residues. CDR3 in DNA: TGCAGTGCTAGAGCCCCGGGTAGGGTGGATGGCTACACCTTC. Its translation: CSARAPGRVDGYTF.

This clonotype was observed a few times. The chain links TRBV7-2 to TRBJ2-5; D possibly corresponds to TRBD1 (6 bases). Trimming pared 8 bases from V and 2 bases from J, leaving 18 bases between. The CDR3 is 15 residues long. The germline V gene encodes CDR1 SGHTA and CDR2 FQGNSA. The CDR3 bases are TGTGCCAGCCTACCCAGACAGGCCTTACAAGAGACCCAGTACTTC. The encoded protein is CASLPRQALQETQYF. The variable domain in full, with the rest retrieved from reference TRBV7-2 and TRBJ2-5, is GAGVSQSPSNKVTEKGKDVELRCDPISGHTALYWYRQSLGQGLEFLIYFQGNSAPDKSGLPSDRFSAERTGGSVSTLTIQRTQQEDSAVYLCASLPRQALQETQYFGPGTRLLVL.

Only a few counts were recorded for this clonotype. V gene TRBV7-2 combines with J gene TRBJ2-3, with TRBD1 matching 8 bases. CDR1 is SGHTA and CDR2 is FQGNSA in the germline V gene. The CDR3 length is 13 residues. Losses at the gene ends were 10 bases for V and 2 bases for J; bases not matched to a gene: 5. The CDR3 DNA is TGTGCCACTAACAGGGGGGTCACAGATACGCAGTATTTT. It translates to CATNRGVTDTQYF.

The CDR3 sequence is CASNPDRGLSSEQFF. CDR3 coding DNA: TGTGCCAGCAACCCTGACAGGGGACTGAGCAGTGAGCAGTTCTTC. The J gene is TRBJ2-1, the V gene TRBV27, with 8 bases matching TRBD1. CDR3 size: 15 residues. The germline gives CDR1 MNHEY, CDR2 SMNVEV (reference sequence). The J segment lost 9 bases and the V segment lost 7 bases, leaving 14 bases of the junction unmatched.

This clonotype was seen more than once but under ten times. The J gene is TRBJ2-3, the V gene TRBV28; 9 bases fit TRBD1. The CDR3 is made up of 19 amino acids. Germline lookup yields CDR1 MDHEN and CDR2 SYDVKM. With 4 bases clipped from V and 2 bases from J, the junction kept 16 bases outside the gene matches. The CDR3 here is CASSSMRDRVYSPTDTQYF. DNA for the CDR3: TGTGCCAGCAGTTCAATGCGGGACAGGGTCTACTCCCCCACAGATACGCAGTATTTT.

The chain is built from TRBV6-2 or TRBV6-3 and TRBJ1-2; D is unclear. The CDR3 contains 12 residues. CDR1 is MNHEY, CDR2 SVGEGT, per germline. V was cut by 5 bases and J by 8 bases, with 12 bases left in between. The CDR3 DNA sequence: TGTGCCAGCAGTCCCCTGATGGGCGGCTACACCTTC. Translated: CASSPLMGGYTF.

The chain joins TRBV7-9 to TRBJ1-4; D call uncertain. This CDR3 contains 16 residues. With 7 bases removed from V and 11 bases from J, the gap between germline ends came to 26 bases. Germline V CDR1 and CDR2: SEHNR, FQNEAQ (reference sequence). CDR3 sequence (DNA): TGTGCCAGCATCTCCTTAGTTCGGTTGACCCTCCGCAAACTGTTTTTT. Protein product: CASISLVRLTLRKLFF. The whole variable domain, remainder taken from reference TRBV7-9 and TRBJ1-4, is DTGVSQNPRHKITKRGQNVTFRCDPISEHNRLYWYRQTLGQGPEFLTYFQNEAQLEKSRLLSDRFSAERPKGSFSTLEIQRTEQGDSAMYLCASISLVRLTLRKLFFGSGTQLSVL.

The CDR3 spells CSASGPANHNEQFF. In nucleotides, the CDR3 is TGCAGTGCTAGTGGCCCGGCGAATCACAATGAGCAGTTCTTC. J is TRBJ2-1 and V is TRBV20-1; D is unresolved. CDR3 length: 14 amino acids. Between the trimmed V and J ends, which lost 3 bases and 5 bases, there was a span of 14 bases. Germline CDR1 reads DFQATT; CDR2 reads SNEGSKA (reference sequence).

The V and J genes are TRBV7-2 and TRBJ2-1; possible D gene TRBD2, 7 bases. The assigned J gene may be wrong: the sequence end matches TRBJ2-7 better. CDR1 is SGHTA and CDR2 is FQGNSA in the germline V gene. This CDR3 is 17 amino acids long. The DNA of the CDR3 is TGTGCCAGCAGCTTAGGGTTACCGGGGGGCGAGGGCAATGAGCAGTACTTC. It encodes CASSLGLPGGEGNEQYF.

The V and J genes are TRBV6-5 and TRBJ2-7, with 10 positions matching TRBD1. Unmatched junction bases numbered 11, after V lost 8 bases and J lost 7 bases. Germline CDR1 reads MNHEY; CDR2 reads SVGAGI. The CDR3 runs 14 residues. The CDR3 sequence is CASHPGQGYNEQYF. The DNA of the CDR3 is TGTGCCAGCCATCCGGGACAGGGGTACAATGAGCAGTACTTC.

Note on this clonotype: An end of the junction differs from the germline gene, which may be a read error. This chain connects TRBV7-8 to TRBJ2-1, with no clear D. Germline CDR1 reads SGHVS; CDR2 reads FQNEAQ. This CDR3 is 12 amino acids long. In DNA, the CDR3 is TGTGCCAGCAGTTTAGGAGCTGGTGAGCAGTTCTTC. It is translated as CASSLGAGEQFF. The whole variable domain, remainder taken from reference TRBV7-8 and TRBJ2-1, is GAGVSQSPRYKVAKRGQDVALRCDPISGHVSLFWYQQALGQGPEFLTYFQNEAQLDKSGLPSDRFFAERPEGSVSTLKIQRTQQEDSAVYLCASSLGAGEQFFGPGTRLTVL.